The sequence of this TCR beta chain was determined in a study of monozygotic twins with inflammatory bowel disease. Germline V gene data show CDR1 as KGHSH and CDR2 as LQKENI. This CDR3 contains 15 residues. Each CDR3 protein gets one entry in TCRdb, which reprocessed the 5' RACE reads and gives no DNA. The listing contains approximately 330,000 distinct CDR3 sequences. Blood (about 2.5 ml) was collected from every donor individually. The material sequenced was blood. This receptor was identified in a human donor with ulcerative colitis or Crohn's disease, or a healthy co-twin of an affected twin (not recorded which). The V call is TRBV18, the J call TRBJ1-4. The CDR3 loop reads CASSPLGIRGEKLFF. Looking up the rest from reference TRBV18 and TRBJ1-4 gives the full variable domain: NAGVMQNPRHLVRRRGQEARLRCSPMKGHSHVYWYRQLPEEGLKFMVYLQKENIIDESGMPKERFSAEFPKEGPSILRIQQVVRGDSAAYFCASSPLGIRGEKLFFGSGTQLSVL.